Listed here are 30 T cell receptor beta chains from one sample, sequenced in a study of blood T cell repertoires in COVID-19. TCRdb's copy holds only in-frame clones and misses some; the assay was immunoSEQ multiplex PCR. The sample lists about 170,000 clones, roughly 90% occurring once. Sequenced sample: peripheral blood. The receptors were gathered from a young man with COVID-19, enrolled during active disease.

This clone showed up just once. A read error may account for a junction end that differs from germline. This sequence joins TRBV27 and TRBJ1-4, with 7 bases matching TRBD1. CDR1 and CDR2 (germline): MNHEY, SMNVEV (reference sequence). CDR3 length: 15 amino acids. CDR3 bases: TGTGCCAGCAGAGACCACAGGGGCACTAATGAAAAACTGCTTTTT. Translation gives CASRDHRGTNEKLLF.

The rearrangement joins TRBV20-1 to TRBJ1-2; 11 bases fit TRBD1. The CDR3 loop spans 16 amino acids. Germline values: CDR1 DFQATT, CDR2 SNEGSKA (reference sequence). Trimming took 3 bases from V and 3 from J; bases not matched to a gene: 9. CDR3 DNA: TGCAGTGCTAGTCATGCCCGGACAGGGGGCTACTATGGCTACACCTTC. This gives the protein CSASHARTGGYYGYTF.

The chain combines TRBV19 with TRBJ1-2, with TRBD1 as a possible D gene (6 bases). Germline values: CDR1 LNHDA, CDR2 SQIVND (reference sequence). The CDR3 sequence is 12 residues long. V was clipped by 2 bases and J by 9 bases, with 10 bases between them. This chain's CDR3 is CASSIRRDSYTF. CDR3 nucleotide sequence: TGTGCCAGTAGTATACGCCGGGACAGCTACACCTTC.

The chain has TRBV19 and TRBJ1-4; 9 bases map to TRBD1. Unmatched junction bases numbered 13, after V lost 7 bases and J lost 10 bases. Germline V lookup: CDR1 LNHDA, CDR2 SQIVND (reference sequence). This CDR3 is built from 15 residues. The CDR3: CASTPQGAADGKLFF. The CDR3 nucleotides are TGTGCCAGTACCCCACAGGGGGCGGCTGATGGAAAACTGTTTTTT.

The chain joins TRBV29-1 to TRBJ1-3, with D perhaps TRBD1 (5 bases). The V gene lost 3 bases and the J gene lost 2 bases, with 14 bases spanning the gap. Looked up from germline, CDR1 is SQVTM and CDR2 is ANQGSEA. This CDR3 is 15 amino acids long. The CDR3 coding sequence is TGCAGCGTTGATACGGGGGATGCTGCTGGAAACACCATATATTTT. The encoded protein is CSVDTGDAAGNTIYF.

This clone was observed a few times. The chain joins TRBV12-3 or TRBV12-4 to TRBJ1-2; D might be TRBD1 (5 bases). The CDR3 consists of 12 residues. V was cut by 6 bases and J by 8 bases, with 13 bases left in between. CDR3 nucleotide sequence: TGTGCCAGCAGCAACCAGGGCCCGGGCTACACCTTC. It yields the protein CASSNQGPGYTF.

This clone was seen more than once but under ten times. CDR3 nucleotide sequence: TGTGCCAGCAGTTTTGGGGCAACCCAGTACTTC. Translating it yields CASSFGATQYF. V is TRBV27 and J is TRBJ2-5, with D possibly matching TRBD1 (5 bases). Trimming pared 3 bases from V and 8 bases from J, leaving 7 bases between. This CDR3 region has 11 residues. Germline V CDR1 and CDR2: MNHEY, SMNVEV (reference sequence).

The CDR3 DNA reads TGTGCCAGCAGTTTAGACCAGCGGGAGAGGAATGAGCAGTTCTTC. Protein sequence: CASSLDQRERNEQFF. The V call is TRBV27, the J call TRBJ2-1, with TRBD2 identical over 8 bases. The junction had 7 bases not matched to a gene; V was cut back by 2 bases and J by 7 bases. The CDR3 runs to 15 residues. Per germline, CDR1 MNHEY and CDR2 SMNVEV (reference sequence).

This clone was counted once. The rearrangement links TRBV24-1 to TRBJ2-1; the match to TRBD1 covers 8 bases. In germline, CDR1 is KGHDR, CDR2 SFDVKD. The length of the CDR3 is 15 residues. V gave up 1 base and J gave up 3 bases; unmatched junction bases: 1. Written as DNA, the CDR3 is TGTGCCACCAGTGATTTTGGGACAGGCTACAATGAGCAGTTCTTC. Its protein is CATSDFGTGYNEQFF.

The chain carries TRBV4-3 and TRBJ2-7, with D tentatively TRBD2 (6 bases). Trimming cost V 0 bases and J 5 bases, with 14 bases left between them. The CDR3 has 15 residues. Germline V CDR1 and CDR2: LGHNA, YSLEER. The CDR3 bases are TGCGCCAGCAGCCAAGATGTACGGGAGTCCCACGAGCAGTACTTC. This translates into CASSQDVRESHEQYF.

The CDR3 DNA reads as TGTGCCAGCAGCTCCCGGGGGGCGGCTAGCAGCTCCTACAATGAGCAGTTCTTC. This codes for CASSSRGAASSSYNEQFF. This chain joins TRBV7-2 and TRBJ2-1, with a possible D match to TRBD2 (7 bases). This CDR3 comprises 18 residues. Germline V gene sequence: CDR1 SGHTA, CDR2 FQGNSA. The germline V and J ends were trimmed by 4 bases and 0 bases, with 19 bases remaining between them.

The CDR3: CSVEAPGTGFEQYF. Written as DNA, the CDR3 is TGCAGCGTTGAAGCCCCCGGGACAGGGTTCGAGCAGTACTTC. The rearrangement joins TRBV29-1 to TRBJ2-7, with 9 bases lining up with TRBD1. Germline CDR1 and CDR2: SQVTM and ANQGSEA. The CDR3 contains 14 residues. The trim removed 1 base at V and 6 bases at J, leaving 7 bases unmatched.

The chain has TRBV28 and TRBJ2-5; 7 bases line up with TRBD1. This CDR3 has 16 residues. With 2 bases clipped from V and 4 bases from J, the junction kept 10 bases outside the gene matches. Germline V gives CDR1 MDHEN, CDR2 SYDVKM. The DNA for the CDR3 is TGTGCCAGCAGTTTACCCGGACAGGACTTTGGAGAGACCCAGTACTTC. Amino acids: CASSLPGQDFGETQYF.

This chain links TRBV5-5 with TRBJ2-3; TRBD1 matches at 8 bases. Germline trimming cut 2 bases from V and 4 bases from J; bases unmatched to any gene: 6. This CDR3 is built from 15 residues. CDR1 and CDR2 (germline): SGHKS, YYEKEE (reference sequence). The CDR3 spells CASSFRGRGPDTQYF. The DNA of the CDR3 is TGTGCCAGCAGCTTCAGGGGGCGAGGCCCAGATACGCAGTATTTT.

In this sample, this clone turned up once. The J gene is TRBJ2-6, the V gene TRBV7-8; unclear D gene. With 1 base removed from V and 4 bases from J, the gap between germline ends came to 8 bases. Germline lookup yields CDR1 SGHVS and CDR2 FQNEAQ. This CDR3 is 15 amino acids long. DNA of the CDR3: TGTGCCAGCAGCTTAGGCCCCGGGGGGGCCAACGTCCTGACTTTC. Its protein is CASSLGPGGANVLTF.

This chain joins TRBV29-1 and TRBJ2-1; no definite D call. Germline V gene sequence: CDR1 SQVTM, CDR2 ANQGSEA. The CDR3 has 16 amino acids. Deletions cut 4 bases from V and 1 base from J, with 17 bases between. The CDR3 sequence: CSVGRLLGFSYNEQFF. CDR3 nucleotides: TGCAGCGTTGGACGCCTTTTGGGCTTTTCCTACAATGAGCAGTTCTTC.

The chain couples TRBV12-3 or TRBV12-4 to TRBJ1-5; 7 bases match TRBD1. This CDR3 is built from 13 residues. The ends lost 6 bases at V and 11 bases at J; junction bases unmatched: 10. This CDR3 reads CASRYQGGEAQHF. CDR3 in DNA: TGTGCCAGCAGGTATCAGGGGGGTGAGGCCCAGCATTTT.

The chain employs TRBV7-2 and TRBJ2-7, with 7 bases aligning to TRBD2. Per germline, CDR1 SGHTA and CDR2 FQGNSA. The V segment lost 3 bases and the J segment 6 bases; nucleotides outside the gene matches: 11. CDR3 size: 15 residues. The CDR3 DNA reads TGTGCCAGCAGCTTCAGTCCCGGGACTACAGCCGAGCAGTACTTC. The encoded protein is CASSFSPGTTAEQYF.

CDR3 amino acids: CASSLGGLTGELFF. CDR3 nucleotides: TGCGCCAGCAGCTTGGGCGGGTTGACCGGGGAGCTGTTTTTT. This chain joins TRBV5-1 and TRBJ2-2, with TRBD2 as a possible D gene (5 bases). CDR3 size: 14 residues. Trimming stripped 0 bases from V and 5 bases from J, with 8 bases between. From germline, CDR1 is SGHRS and CDR2 YFSETQ. The variable domain in full, completed from reference TRBV5-1 and TRBJ2-2, reads KAGVTQTPRYLIKTRGQQVTLSCSPISGHRSVSWYQQTPGQGLQFLFEYFSETQRNKGNFPGRFSGRQFSNSRSEMNVSTLELGDSALYLCASSLGGLTGELFFGEGSRLTVL.

The genes are TRBV15 and TRBJ2-1; D might be TRBD2 (6 bases). CDR1 is LNHNV and CDR2 is YYDKDF in the germline V gene (reference sequence). The CDR3 spans 16 residues. Between the trimmed V and J ends, which lost 3 bases and 2 bases, there was a span of 14 bases. The CDR3 DNA sequence: TGTGCCACCAGCAGGGGGACTCGGGGGACCTACAATGAGCAGTTCTTC. Protein product: CATSRGTRGTYNEQFF. Full variable domain (outside the CDR3, taken from reference TRBV15 and TRBJ2-1): DAMVIQNPRYQVTQFGKPVTLSCSQTLNHNVMYWYQQKSSQAPKLLFHYYDKDFNNEADTPDNFQSRRPNTSFCFLDIRSPGLGDTAMYLCATSRGTRGTYNEQFFGPGTRLTVL.

The chain recombines TRBV4-3 with TRBJ1-1; a weak D match, TRBD1 (6 bases). V shed 4 bases and J shed 5 bases, with 11 bases lying between them. The germline gives CDR1 LGHNA, CDR2 YSLEER. CDR3 length: 13 amino acids. This CDR3 reads CASSPAGETEAFF. The CDR3 bases are TGCGCCAGCAGCCCCGCAGGGGAAACTGAAGCTTTCTTT.

The chain combines TRBV7-3 with TRBJ1-4, with D possibly TRBD1 on 5 matching bases. CDR1 and CDR2 (germline): SGHTA, FQGTGA. V lost 1 base and J lost 8, with 8 bases in between. The length of the CDR3 is 13 residues. The CDR3 DNA is TGTGCCAGCAGCTTAAGGAGGGGAGAAAAACTGTTTTTT. Its protein product is CASSLRRGEKLFF.

The chain has TRBV5-1 and TRBJ2-3; possibly TRBD2 for D (5 bases). CDR1 and CDR2 (germline): SGHRS, YFSETQ. Trimming pared 6 bases from V and 1 base from J, leaving 9 bases between. The CDR3 loop spans 13 amino acids. CDR3 sequence reads: CASTLRGTDTQYF. DNA of the CDR3: TGCGCCAGCACCCTGAGGGGCACAGATACGCAGTATTTT.

The CDR3 nucleotides read TGTGCCATCAGTGACAGGGCTGCCGCGTGGGAGCAGTACTTC. Protein product: CAISDRAAAWEQYF. The chain recombines TRBV10-3 with TRBJ2-7; TRBD1 might be the D (5 bases). CDR1 ENHRY and CDR2 SYGVKD come from the germline V gene. The V and J ends lost 3 bases and 7 bases respectively, with 16 bases between them. The length of the CDR3 is 14 residues.

The V gene is TRBV6-5, the J gene TRBJ2-7; tentatively, D is TRBD1 (6 bases). This CDR3 is 12 amino acids long. From germline, CDR1 is MNHEY and CDR2 SVGAGI. V was clipped by 4 bases and J by 3 bases, with 7 bases between them. CDR3 coding DNA: TGTGCCAGCAGTTCACAGGGCTACGAGCAGTACTTC. Its translation is CASSSQGYEQYF.

This clone came up once. The rearrangement joins TRBV7-6 to TRBJ1-2, with 11 nucleotides matching TRBD1. This CDR3 has 18 residues. V lost 5 bases and J lost 5; bases outside the gene matches: 16. The germline V gene encodes CDR1 SGHVS and CDR2 FNYEAQ. DNA for the CDR3: TGTGCCAGCAGCCTCCAGGACAGGGGGCCGTCTATGGGGTATGGCTACACCTTC. It translates to CASSLQDRGPSMGYGYTF.

The chain couples TRBV4-1 to TRBJ1-2; TRBD1 might be the D (6 bases). Trimming removed 6 bases from V and 4 bases from J, with 15 bases in between. The CDR3 is 14 residues long. In germline, CDR1 is MGHRA, CDR2 YSYEKL. CDR3 DNA: TGCGCCAGCAGATATACGTCAGGGGCCTATGGCTACACCTTC. Protein sequence: CASRYTSGAYGYTF.

This rearrangement joins TRBV28 to TRBJ2-3, with 7 bases matching TRBD1. With V trimmed by 3 bases and J by 2 bases, 11 bases remained unmatched. Germline V gene data show CDR1 as MDHEN and CDR2 as SYDVKM. The CDR3 runs to 17 residues. The chain's CDR3 is CASSFPRDSESTDTQYF. CDR3 sequence (DNA): TGTGCCAGCAGTTTCCCTCGGGACAGCGAGTCCACAGATACGCAGTATTTT.

The chain links TRBV7-2 to TRBJ1-2; 7 bases match TRBD1. The V segment lost 2 bases and the J segment 4 bases; nucleotides outside the gene matches: 4. Germline V CDR1 and CDR2: SGHTA, FQGNSA. The CDR3 runs 14 residues. CDR3 loop: CASSLRDSLYGYTF. The DNA for the CDR3 is TGTGCCAGCAGCTTACGGGACAGCCTCTATGGCTACACCTTC.

V usage is TRBV7-2 and J usage is TRBJ2-7; 9 bases are shared with TRBD2. Per germline, CDR1 SGHTA and CDR2 FQGNSA. With V trimmed by 2 bases and J by 4 bases, 9 bases remained unmatched. The CDR3 runs to 16 residues. The CDR3 region is CASSLSGAGGWYEQYF. The CDR3 DNA follows: TGTGCCAGCAGCTTATCCGGGGCGGGAGGGTGGTACGAGCAGTACTTC.